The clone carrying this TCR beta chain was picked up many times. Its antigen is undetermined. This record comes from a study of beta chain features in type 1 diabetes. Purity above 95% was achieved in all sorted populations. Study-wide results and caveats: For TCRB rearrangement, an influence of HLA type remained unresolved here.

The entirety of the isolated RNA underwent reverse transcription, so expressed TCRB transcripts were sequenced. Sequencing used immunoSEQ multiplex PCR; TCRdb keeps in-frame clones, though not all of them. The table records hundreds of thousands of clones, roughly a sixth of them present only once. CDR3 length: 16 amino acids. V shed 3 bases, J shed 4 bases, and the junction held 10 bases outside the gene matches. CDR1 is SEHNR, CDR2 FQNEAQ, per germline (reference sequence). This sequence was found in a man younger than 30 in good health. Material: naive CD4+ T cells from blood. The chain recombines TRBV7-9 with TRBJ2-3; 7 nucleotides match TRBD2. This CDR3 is CASSLGPLADPDTQYF. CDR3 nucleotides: TGTGCCAGCAGCTTGGGCCCGCTAGCGGATCCAGATACGCAGTATTTT.